A single sample gave rise to the 3 T cell receptor beta chains below, sequenced in a study of T-cell reconstitution after alpha-beta-depleted transplantation in children. Library preparation (for TCRbeta) was performed with unique molecular identifiers. Each CDR3 protein is one row after TCRdb ran MiXCR on the PCR reads. The sample contains tens of thousands of distinct CDR3 sequences, roughly 6.6% of which appear only once. The starting material was PBMCs from the stem cell graft donor, obtained from the stem cell graft. Receptors were obtained from a human donor who donated a stem cell graft to a child with acute lymphoblastic leukemia.

This clonotype was seen only a few times. The rearrangement uses TRBV24-1 and TRBJ2-3; 10 bases line up with TRBD2. Germline V gene data show CDR1 as KGHDR and CDR2 as SFDVKD. This CDR3 comprises 14 residues. J gave up 6 bases and V 4 bases, and 3 bases lay outside the gene matches. The chain's CDR3 is CATSESGGADTQYF. In DNA, the CDR3 is TGTGCCACCAGTGAGAGCGGGGGGGCGGATACGCAGTATTTT.

The table lists this clonotype with many counts. The chain is built from TRBV6-5 and TRBJ1-1, with D uncertain. CDR1 MNHEY and CDR2 SVGAGI come from the germline V gene. V was shortened by 2 bases and J by 4 bases, with 17 bases between the two germline ends. CDR3 length: 16 residues. The DNA of the CDR3 is TGTGCCAGCAGTTACGTACAGTTTGGCTTGGGCACTGAAGCTTTCTTT. It yields the protein CASSYVQFGLGTEAFF.

This clonotype was detected ten times or more. The V call is TRBV6-1, the J call TRBJ2-1, with 7 bases aligning to TRBD2. CDR3 length: 15 residues. Germline values: CDR1 MNHNS, CDR2 SASEGT. V trimming: 3 bases; J trimming: 3 bases; junction bases outside the gene matches: 5. The DNA of the CDR3 is TGTGCCAGCAGTGATCAAGCGGGACGCTACAATGAGCAGTTCTTC. Its protein is CASSDQAGRYNEQFF.